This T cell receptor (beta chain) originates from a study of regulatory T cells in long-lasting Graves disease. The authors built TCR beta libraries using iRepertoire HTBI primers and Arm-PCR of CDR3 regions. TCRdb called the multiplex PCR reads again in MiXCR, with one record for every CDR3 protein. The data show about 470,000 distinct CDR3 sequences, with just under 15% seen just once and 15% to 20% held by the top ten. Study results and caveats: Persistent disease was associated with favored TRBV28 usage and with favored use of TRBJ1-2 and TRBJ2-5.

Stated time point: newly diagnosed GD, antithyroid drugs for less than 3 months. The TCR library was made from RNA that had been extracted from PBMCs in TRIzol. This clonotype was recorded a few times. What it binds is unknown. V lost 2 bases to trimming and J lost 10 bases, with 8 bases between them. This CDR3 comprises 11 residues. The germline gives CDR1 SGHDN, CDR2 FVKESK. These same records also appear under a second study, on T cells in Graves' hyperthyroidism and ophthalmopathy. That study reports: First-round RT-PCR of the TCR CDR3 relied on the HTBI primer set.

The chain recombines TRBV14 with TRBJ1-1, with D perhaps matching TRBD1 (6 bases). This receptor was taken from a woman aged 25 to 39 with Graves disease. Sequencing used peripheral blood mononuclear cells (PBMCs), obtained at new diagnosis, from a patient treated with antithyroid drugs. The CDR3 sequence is CASSQTGLAFF. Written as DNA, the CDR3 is TGTGCCAGCAGCCAAACAGGGTTAGCTTTCTTT.